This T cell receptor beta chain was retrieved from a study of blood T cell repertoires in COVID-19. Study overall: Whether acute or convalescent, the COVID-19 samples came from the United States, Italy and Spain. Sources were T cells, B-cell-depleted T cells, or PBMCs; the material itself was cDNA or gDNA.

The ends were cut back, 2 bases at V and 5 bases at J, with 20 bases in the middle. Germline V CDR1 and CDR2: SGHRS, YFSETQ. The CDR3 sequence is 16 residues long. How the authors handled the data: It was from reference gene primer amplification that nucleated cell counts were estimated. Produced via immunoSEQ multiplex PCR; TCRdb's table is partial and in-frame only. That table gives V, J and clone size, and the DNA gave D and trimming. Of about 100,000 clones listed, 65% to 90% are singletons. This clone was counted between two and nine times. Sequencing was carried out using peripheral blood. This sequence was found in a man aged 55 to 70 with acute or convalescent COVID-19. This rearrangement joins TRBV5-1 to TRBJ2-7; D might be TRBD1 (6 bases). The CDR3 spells CASSFSTGSSGNEQYF. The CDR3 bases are TGCGCCAGCAGCTTTTCTACAGGGTCATCTGGCAACGAGCAGTACTTC.